This T cell receptor (beta chain) was recovered during a study of cytomegalovirus exposure and HLA in healthy donors. Study results and caveats: The HLA-A and HLA-B alleles of most subjects were reportedly predicted accurately from TCR beta sequences.

The CDR3 has 13 residues. V lost 11 bases and J lost 1, with 14 bases in between. From germline, CDR1 is MNHEY and CDR2 SVGAGI. The primer mix had 60 Vbeta and 13 Jbeta primers. Sequencing was performed with immunoSEQ multiplex PCR; in TCRdb, only in-frame clones are kept and a portion is missing. The sample carries tens of thousands of clones, roughly 79% recorded once. To note about this clone: Its antigen is undetermined.

This TCR was sampled from a woman aged 30 to 39 in good health and CMV-seronegative. V gene TRBV6-5 combines with J gene TRBJ2-5, with D tentatively TRBD2 (6 bases). Sequenced sample: PBMCs. For the CDR3, the DNA is TGTGCCTCCTCCAGGACTACCCAAGAGACCCAGTACTTC. It yields the protein CASSRTTQETQYF.